In this sample, the clone carrying this T cell receptor beta chain turned up a few times. Antigen specificity is unknown. Trimming removed 5 bases at V and 3 bases at J, with 5 bases between. The germline V gene encodes CDR1 SEHNR and CDR2 FQNEAQ (reference sequence). This CDR3 region has 12 residues. This entry comes from a study of T cell responses to AZD1222 COVID-19 vaccine. Study findings and constraints: Among those given AZD1222, only 6 or 7 were seropositive at baseline.

Here immunoSEQ multiplex PCR was the method, and the copy in TCRdb shows in-frame clones only, minus some. Of 72,000 or so clones in the sample, approximately 90% were seen once. The chain is built from TRBV7-9 and TRBJ1-5; D is undetermined. The receptor was isolated from an adult who received the AZD1222 COVID-19 vaccine. The material sequenced was peripheral blood, taken 28 days after the second AZD1222 dose. CDR3 sequence (DNA): TGTGCCAGCAGCGCCCACAATCAGCCCCAGCATTTT. It translates to CASSAHNQPQHF.